The 14 T cell receptor beta chains given below trace back to one sample, sequenced in a study of shared clonotypes between healthy human individuals. Assay: immunoSEQ multiplex PCR; the TCRdb copy retains only in-frame clones and omits some. The data show about 600,000 clones, with roughly 97% seen just once and 0.045% to 0.07% held by the top ten. The sample taken for sequencing was naive CD4+ T cells sorted from blood. The subset: CD45RA+ positively selected. These receptors originate from a woman aged 30 to 39 in good health.

V is TRBV6-6 and J is TRBJ1-2, with 7 bases fitting TRBD1. The CDR3 has 14 residues. Germline CDR1 reads MNHNY; CDR2 reads SVGAGI (reference sequence). V lost 3 bases and J lost 6; bases outside the gene matches: 7. CDR3 protein: CASSYGGGDNGYTF. In nucleotides, the CDR3 is TGTGCCAGCAGTTATGGAGGGGGCGACAATGGCTACACCTTC.

The chain combines TRBV19 with TRBJ2-2; D gene uncertain. The germline CDR1 and CDR2 sequences are LNHDA and SQIVND (reference sequence). The CDR3 extends over 13 amino acids. V was trimmed by 8 bases and J by 3 bases, leaving 10 bases between them. This CDR3 reads CASARQYTGELFF. The CDR3 DNA sequence: TGTGCCAGTGCCCGGCAGTACACCGGGGAGCTGTTTTTT.

The J gene is TRBJ1-1, the V gene TRBV4-2, with 8 positions matching TRBD1. V shed 4 bases, J shed 2 bases, and the junction held 3 bases outside the gene matches. The germline V gene has CDR1 LGHNA and CDR2 YNFKEQ. There are 14 residues in the CDR3. CDR3 sequence: CASSRDRSNTEAFF. In DNA, the CDR3 is TGTGCCAGCAGCCGGGACAGGAGTAACACTGAAGCTTTCTTT.

This chain joins TRBV10-1 and TRBJ1-4, with 9 positions matching TRBD1. The CDR3 length is 15 residues. V dropped 2 bases and J dropped 6; count of bases not matched to a gene: 4. The germline V gene encodes CDR1 WNHNN and CDR2 SYGVQD (reference sequence). The CDR3 here is CASSEGTGGYEKLFF. The CDR3 DNA reads as TGCGCCAGCAGTGAGGGAACAGGGGGCTATGAAAAACTGTTTTTT.

This rearrangement joins TRBV7-9 to TRBJ2-3, with D possibly TRBD2 on 5 matching bases. V was cut by 2 bases and J by 2 bases, with 14 bases left in between. Germline assignment: CDR1 SEHNR and CDR2 FQNEAQ (reference sequence). This CDR3 has 16 amino acids. The CDR3 coding sequence is TGTGCCAGCAGCTTAAAGGAGGTGATAGTCACAGATACGCAGTATTTT. It encodes CASSLKEVIVTDTQYF.

For this clone: The same CDR3 arises from other DNA sequences in this sample as well. The CDR3 reads CASSLVQAGASYEQYF. In DNA, the CDR3 is TGCGCCAGCAGCTTGGTACAAGCGGGAGCCTCCTACGAGCAGTACTTC. This sequence joins TRBV5-1 and TRBJ2-7; TRBD2 aligns across 8 bases. The length of the CDR3 is 16 residues. CDR1 SGHRS and CDR2 YFSETQ come from the germline V gene. With 0 bases clipped from V and 0 bases from J, the junction kept 5 bases outside the gene matches. Based on the CDR3 plus reference TRBV5-1 and TRBJ2-7, the full variable domain is KAGVTQTPRYLIKTRGQQVTLSCSPISGHRSVSWYQQTPGQGLQFLFEYFSETQRNKGNFPGRFSGRQFSNSRSEMNVSTLELGDSALYLCASSLVQAGASYEQYFGPGTRLTVT.

This sequence joins TRBV18 and TRBJ1-4; 9 nucleotides match TRBD1. J was trimmed by 5 bases and V by 3 bases; bases with no gene match: 4. CDR3 length: 15 residues. Per the germline V gene, CDR1 is KGHSH and CDR2 is LQKENI. CDR3 bases: TGTGCCAGCTCACCCGGGACAGGGAGGAATGAAAAACTGTTTTTT. Encoded protein: CASSPGTGRNEKLFF.

The chain carries TRBV20-1 and TRBJ2-5, with D uncertain. The J call is uncertain, as TRBJ2-7 better fits the DNA end. Germline V gene lookup returns CDR1 DFQATT and CDR2 SNEGSKA (reference sequence). There are 11 residues in the CDR3. The CDR3 loop reads CSARDLNEQYF. CDR3 sequence (DNA): TGCAGTGCTAGAGATCTCAACGAGCAGTACTTC.

The V gene is TRBV7-2, the J gene TRBJ2-7; a weak D match, TRBD2 (6 bases). V was pared by 11 bases and J by 6 bases, with 20 bases between. The germline CDR1 and CDR2 sequences are SGHTA and FQGNSA. The CDR3 has 13 amino acids. The CDR3 sequence: CARPGGPVGEQYF. CDR3 DNA sequence: TGTGCCCGCCCCGGGGGACCCGTGGGCGAGCAGTACTTC. Variable domain in full (rest from reference TRBV7-2 and TRBJ2-7): GAGVSQSPSNKVTEKGKDVELRCDPISGHTALYWYRQSLGQGLEFLIYFQGNSAPDKSGLPSDRFSAERTGGSVSTLTIQRTQQEDSAVYLCARPGGPVGEQYFGPGTRLTVT.

The chain links TRBV9 to TRBJ1-5, with 7 nucleotides matching TRBD1. Trimming took 4 bases from V and 0 from J; bases not matched to a gene: 16. Looked up from germline, CDR1 is SGDLS and CDR2 is YYNGEE. This CDR3 region has 19 residues. The DNA of the CDR3 is TGTGCCAGCAGCCCCCGGGACAGCCTCAATGGGTATAGCAATCAGCCCCAGCATTTT. This sequence encodes CASSPRDSLNGYSNQPQHF. Full variable domain (rest looked up from reference TRBV9 and TRBJ1-5): DSGVTQTPKHLITATGQRVTLRCSPRSGDLSVYWYQQSLDQGLQFLIQYYNGEERAKGNILERFSAQQFPDLHSELNLSSLELGDSALYFCASSPRDSLNGYSNQPQHFGDGTRLSIL.

The chain carries TRBV15 and TRBJ2-2; D possibly corresponds to TRBD1 (6 bases). Germline CDR1 LNHNV, CDR2 YYDKDF (reference sequence). Trimming took off 2 bases at V and 2 bases at J, with 12 bases between the two ends. The length of the CDR3 is 16 residues. The CDR3 here is CATSRSPGGNTGELFF. In DNA form, the CDR3 reads TGTGCCACCAGCAGATCCCCTGGGGGCAACACCGGGGAGCTGTTTTTT.

The rearrangement joins TRBV6-1 to TRBJ2-2; 7 bases are a match to TRBD1. J was trimmed by 1 base and V by 2 bases; bases with no gene match: 4. Germline V gene data show CDR1 as MNHNS and CDR2 as SASEGT. This CDR3 has 16 amino acids. The CDR3, as DNA: TGTGCCAGCAGTGAACAGGGGGTAGGGAACACCGGGGAGCTGTTTTTT. This sequence encodes CASSEQGVGNTGELFF.

The chain couples TRBV7-2 to TRBJ1-2; 7 bases agree with TRBD1. CDR3 length equals 14 residues. CDR1 SGHTA and CDR2 FQGNSA come from the germline V gene. J was trimmed by 4 bases and V by 4 bases; bases with no gene match: 6. As DNA, the CDR3 is TGTGCCAGCAGCTCACAGGGGTTTGGCTATGGCTACACCTTC. Protein sequence: CASSSQGFGYGYTF.

V usage is TRBV6-5 and J usage is TRBJ2-1; 12 bases are shared with TRBD2. Germline-derived CDR1 and CDR2 are MNHEY and SVGAGI. CDR3 length equals 16 residues. Losses at the gene ends were 4 bases for V and 7 bases for J; bases not matched to a gene: 8. CDR3 sequence: CASSSALAGGRNEQFF. CDR3 DNA sequence: TGTGCCAGCAGTTCAGCTCTAGCGGGAGGGCGGAATGAGCAGTTCTTC.